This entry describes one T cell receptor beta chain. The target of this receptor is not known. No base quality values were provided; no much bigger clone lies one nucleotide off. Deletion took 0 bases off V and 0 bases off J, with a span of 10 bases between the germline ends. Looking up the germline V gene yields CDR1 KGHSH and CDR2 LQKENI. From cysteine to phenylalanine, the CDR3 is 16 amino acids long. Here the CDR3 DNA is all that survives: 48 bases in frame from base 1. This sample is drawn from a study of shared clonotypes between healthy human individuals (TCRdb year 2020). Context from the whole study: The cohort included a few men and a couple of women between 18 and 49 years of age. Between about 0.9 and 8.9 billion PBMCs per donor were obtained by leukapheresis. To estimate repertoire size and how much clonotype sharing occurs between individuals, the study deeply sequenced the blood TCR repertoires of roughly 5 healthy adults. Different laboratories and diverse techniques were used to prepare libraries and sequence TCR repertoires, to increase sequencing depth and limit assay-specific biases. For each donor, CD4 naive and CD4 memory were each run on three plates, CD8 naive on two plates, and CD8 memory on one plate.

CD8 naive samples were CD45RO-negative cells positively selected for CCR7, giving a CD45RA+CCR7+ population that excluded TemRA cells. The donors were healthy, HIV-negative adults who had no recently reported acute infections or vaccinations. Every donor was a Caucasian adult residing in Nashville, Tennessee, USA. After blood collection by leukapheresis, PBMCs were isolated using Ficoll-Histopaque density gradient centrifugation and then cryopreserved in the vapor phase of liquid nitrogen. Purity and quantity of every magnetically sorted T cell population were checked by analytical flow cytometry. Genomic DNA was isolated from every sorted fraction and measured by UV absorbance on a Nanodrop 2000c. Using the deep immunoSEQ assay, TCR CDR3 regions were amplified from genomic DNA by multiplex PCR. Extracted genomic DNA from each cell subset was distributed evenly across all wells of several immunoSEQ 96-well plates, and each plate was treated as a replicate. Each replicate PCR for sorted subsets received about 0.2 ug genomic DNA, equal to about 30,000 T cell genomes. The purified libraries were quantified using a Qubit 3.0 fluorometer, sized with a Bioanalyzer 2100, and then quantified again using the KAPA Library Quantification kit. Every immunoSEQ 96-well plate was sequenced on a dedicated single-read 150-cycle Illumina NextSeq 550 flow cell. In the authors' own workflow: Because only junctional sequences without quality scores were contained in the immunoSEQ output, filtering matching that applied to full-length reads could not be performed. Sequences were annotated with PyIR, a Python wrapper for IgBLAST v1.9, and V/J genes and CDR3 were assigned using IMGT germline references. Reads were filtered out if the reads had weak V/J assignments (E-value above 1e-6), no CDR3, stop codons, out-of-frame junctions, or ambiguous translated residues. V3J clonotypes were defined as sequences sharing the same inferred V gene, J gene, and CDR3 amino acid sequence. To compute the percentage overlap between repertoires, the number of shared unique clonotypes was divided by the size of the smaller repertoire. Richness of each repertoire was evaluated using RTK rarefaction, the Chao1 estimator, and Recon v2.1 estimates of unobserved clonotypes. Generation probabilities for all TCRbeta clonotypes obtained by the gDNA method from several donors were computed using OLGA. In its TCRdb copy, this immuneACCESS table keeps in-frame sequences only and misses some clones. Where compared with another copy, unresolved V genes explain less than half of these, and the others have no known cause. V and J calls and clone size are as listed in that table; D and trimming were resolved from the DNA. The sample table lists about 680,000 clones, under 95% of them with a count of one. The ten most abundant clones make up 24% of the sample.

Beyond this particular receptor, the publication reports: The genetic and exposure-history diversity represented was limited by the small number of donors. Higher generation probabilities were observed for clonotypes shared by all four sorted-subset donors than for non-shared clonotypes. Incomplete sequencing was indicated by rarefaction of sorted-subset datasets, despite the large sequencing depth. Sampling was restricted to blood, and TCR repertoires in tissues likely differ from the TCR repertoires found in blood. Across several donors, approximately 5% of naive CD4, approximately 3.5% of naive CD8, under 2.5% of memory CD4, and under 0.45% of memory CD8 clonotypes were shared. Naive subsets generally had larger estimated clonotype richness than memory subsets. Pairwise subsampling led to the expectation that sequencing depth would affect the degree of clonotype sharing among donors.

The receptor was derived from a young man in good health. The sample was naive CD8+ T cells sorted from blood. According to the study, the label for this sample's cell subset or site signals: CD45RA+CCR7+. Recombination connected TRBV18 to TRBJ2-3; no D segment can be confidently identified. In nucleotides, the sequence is TGTGCCAGCTCACCACCGAACGGTTCTAGCACAGATACGCAGTATTTT. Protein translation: CASSPPNGSSTDTQYF. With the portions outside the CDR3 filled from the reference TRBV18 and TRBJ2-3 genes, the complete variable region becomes NAGVMQNPRHLVRRRGQEARLRCSPMKGHSHVYWYRQLPEEGLKFMVYLQKENIIDESGMPKERFSAEFPKEGPSILRIQQVVRGDSAAYFCASSPPNGSSTDTQYFGPGTRLTVL.